This T cell receptor (beta chain) is drawn from a study of blood T cell repertoires in COVID-19. About the study: Specimens from acute and convalescent COVID-19 originated in the United States, Italy and Spain. Sample material is recorded as cDNA or gDNA derived from T cells, B-cell-depleted T cells, or PBMCs.

The V gene end was trimmed by 1 base and the J gene end by 5 bases; junction bases not matched to a gene: 6. The V gene's germline CDR1 is LGHDT and CDR2 YNNKEL (reference sequence). The CDR3 contains 17 residues. Authors' methods: Counts of nucleated cells, estimated from reference gene primer amplification, were obtained. Sequencing used immunoSEQ multiplex PCR; TCRdb keeps in-frame clones, though not all of them. From that table come the V and J calls and clone size; the DNA was used to work out D and trimming. The sample has about 34,000 clones, approximately 83% seen once; the top ten hold under 20%.

Sequencing was carried out using peripheral blood. This TCR was sampled from a woman aged 55 to 70 with active COVID-19. This chain links TRBV3-1 (or the pseudogene TRBV3-2) with TRBJ2-2, with 11 bases aligning to TRBD2. CDR3 protein: CASSQGGLAGTTGELFF. The CDR3 DNA sequence: TGTGCCAGCAGCCAAGGCGGACTAGCGGGTACGACCGGGGAGCTGTTTTTT.